The clone carrying this TCR beta chain was recorded a few times. Its antigen is unidentified. This entry is derived from a study of T cell repertoires in cytomegalovirus infection. Study in general: Shared public TCR beta signatures pointed to both CMV infection and a matching HLA type. General study results and limits: Summed frequency of shared TCR beta families picked out CMV carriers who also had the relevant HLA.

The germline V gene encodes CDR1 SQVTM and CDR2 ANQGSEA. The V end was cut by 6 bases, the J end by 3 bases, with 8 bases between. There are 11 residues in the CDR3. MiXCR, applied by TCRdb to the reads, yields one record per CDR3 protein. The sample contains 200,000 to 300,000 distinct CDR3 sequences, roughly 15% of which appear only once. The receptor's source is a human donor in good health (CMV status not recorded). Some clones in this sample may be carry-over from other donors' samples. The rearrangement links TRBV29-1 to TRBJ2-5; D unresolved. Source material: PBMCs. Here the CDR3 DNA reads TGCAGCGTCTCCAGCGAAGAGACCCAGTACTTC. Translating gives CSVSSEETQYF.